In this sample, the clone carrying this T cell receptor (beta chain) turned up many times. The read stops 3 residues short of the end of the CDR3; the missing end is completed from the germline J gene. The record originates from a study of T cell clonality in common variable immunodeficiency. The CDR3 extends over 15 amino acids. The J segment lost 8 bases and the V segment lost 4 bases, leaving 9 bases of the junction unmatched. Germline V gives CDR1 SGHVS, CDR2 FQNEAQ. This table comes from immunoSEQ multiplex PCR, and its TCRdb copy is limited to in-frame clones, with some not included. Altogether fewer than 75,000 clones were found in the sample, and no singletons occur.

Sequencing used peripheral blood mononuclear cells. The source is a person aged 18-69 years in good health. The gene calls are TRBV7-8 and TRBJ2-1; 9 positions match TRBD1. The CDR3 bases that were read are TGTGCCAGCAGCTCATGGGACAGGGTGGTCCATGAG. Amino acids: CASSSWDRVVHE. In full, the CDR3 reads CASSSWDRVVHEQFF.